This TCR beta chain was sequenced for a study of blood T cell repertoires in COVID-19. The germline CDR1 and CDR2 sequences are SGHDT and YYEEEE. CDR3 length equals 18 residues. J gave up 0 bases and V 1 base, and 10 bases lay outside the gene matches. Assay used: immunoSEQ multiplex PCR; TCRdb lists only in-frame clones, some missing. The table includes hundreds of thousands of clones, less than 90% detected once. Input material: peripheral blood. The TCR comes from a woman aged 80 or over with active or convalescent COVID-19. The chain carries TRBV5-6 and TRBJ1-5; 7 nucleotides agree with TRBD1. CDR3 coding DNA: TGTGCCAGCAGCTTGTTCACAGGGGCCATATATAGCAATCAGCCCCAGCATTTT. Translating gives CASSLFTGAIYSNQPQHF.